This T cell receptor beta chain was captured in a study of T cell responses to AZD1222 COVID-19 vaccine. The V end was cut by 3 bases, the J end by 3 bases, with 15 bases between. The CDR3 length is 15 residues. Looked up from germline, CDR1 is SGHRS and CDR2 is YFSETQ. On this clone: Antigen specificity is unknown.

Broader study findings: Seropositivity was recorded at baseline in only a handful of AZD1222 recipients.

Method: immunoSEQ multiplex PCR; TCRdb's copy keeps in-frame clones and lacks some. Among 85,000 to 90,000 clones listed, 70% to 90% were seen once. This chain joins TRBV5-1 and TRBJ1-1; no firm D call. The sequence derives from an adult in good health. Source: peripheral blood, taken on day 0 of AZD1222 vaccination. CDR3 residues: CASSSRRRRDTEAFF. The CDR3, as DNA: TGCGCCAGCAGCTCCCGGAGGAGGAGGGACACTGAAGCTTTCTTT.